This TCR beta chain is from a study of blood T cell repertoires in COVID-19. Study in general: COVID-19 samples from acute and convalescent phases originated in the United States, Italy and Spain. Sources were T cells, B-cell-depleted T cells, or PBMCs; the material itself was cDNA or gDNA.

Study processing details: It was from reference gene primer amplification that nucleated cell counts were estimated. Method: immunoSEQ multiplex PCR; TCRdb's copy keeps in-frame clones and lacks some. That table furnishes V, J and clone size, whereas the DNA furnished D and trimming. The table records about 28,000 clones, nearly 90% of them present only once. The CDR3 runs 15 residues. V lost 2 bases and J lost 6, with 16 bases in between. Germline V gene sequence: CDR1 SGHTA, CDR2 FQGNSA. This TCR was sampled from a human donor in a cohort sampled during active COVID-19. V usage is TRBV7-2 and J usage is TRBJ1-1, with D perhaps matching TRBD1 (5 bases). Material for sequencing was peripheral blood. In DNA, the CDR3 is TGTGCCAGCAGCTTAACTGGAATAGCGGGGGCTGAAGCTTTCTTT. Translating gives CASSLTGIAGAEAFF.